Following are 20 T cell receptor beta chains from one sample sequenced in a study of OX40 agonist ivuxolimab in advanced cancers. Produced via immunoSEQ multiplex PCR; TCRdb's table is partial and in-frame only. The table has more than 50,000 clones, over 65% seen once. This specimen was CD4+ or CD8+ T cells sorted from blood, taken in a trial of the OX40 agonist ivuxolimab. The source of these receptors is an adult with an advanced solid tumor such as melanoma, head and neck, liver or kidney cancer.

This clone was found once. This chain connects TRBV19 to TRBJ2-1, with 9 bases lining up with TRBD2. J was trimmed by 4 bases and V by 5 bases; bases with no gene match: 9. The CDR3 extends over 16 amino acids. Germline V lookup: CDR1 LNHDA, CDR2 SQIVND (reference sequence). This CDR3 reads CASSPAGGHVYNEQFF. The CDR3 DNA sequence: TGTGCCAGTAGTCCCGCGGGGGGGCATGTTTACAATGAGCAGTTCTTC.

The chain has TRBV19 and TRBJ2-7, with 8 bases that match TRBD1. Per germline, CDR1 LNHDA and CDR2 SQIVND (reference sequence). The CDR3 length is 16 residues. V trimming: 4 bases; J trimming: 0 bases; junction bases outside the gene matches: 8. The CDR3 is CASSTTGGASSYEQYF. The CDR3 DNA follows: TGTGCCAGTAGTACCACAGGGGGTGCAAGCTCCTACGAGCAGTACTTC.

The gene calls are TRBV5-6 and TRBJ1-5, with a tentative D call TRBD1 (6 bases). Per the germline V gene, CDR1 is SGHDT and CDR2 is YYEEEE. This CDR3 contains 16 residues. The V gene lost 1 base and the J gene lost 5 bases, with 16 bases spanning the gap. CDR3: CASSLKTGTYDQPQHF. The CDR3 coding sequence is TGTGCCAGCAGCTTGAAGACAGGTACCTACGATCAGCCCCAGCATTTT.

The V gene is TRBV25-1, the J gene TRBJ2-7, with D unresolved. The CDR3 consists of 15 residues. Trimming cost V 1 base and J 0 bases, with 10 bases left between them. Germline CDR1 reads MGHDK; CDR2 reads SYGVNS. Written as DNA, the CDR3 is TGTGCCAGCAGTGAATGGGGTAGGAGCTCCTACGAGCAGTACTTC. Its protein is CASSEWGRSSYEQYF.

This clone was detected a few times. J is TRBJ1-1 and V is TRBV5-6; the match to TRBD1 covers 9 bases. Germline V gene data show CDR1 as SGHDT and CDR2 as YYEEEE. The V and J ends lost 4 bases and 6 bases, in that order; junction bases with no gene match: 13. The CDR3 spans 16 residues. CDR3 coding DNA: TGTGCCAGCAGCCCCGGGACAGGGTATTCAAGGGCTGAAGCTTTCTTT. It encodes CASSPGTGYSRAEAFF.

This chain joins TRBV14 and TRBJ2-7; TRBD2 agrees at 9 bases. In germline, CDR1 is SGHDN, CDR2 FVKESK. CDR3 length: 17 amino acids. V was clipped by 3 bases and J by 3 bases; unmatched bases: 12. The CDR3 is CASSHSGAGTSRYEQYF. DNA for the CDR3: TGTGCCAGCAGCCATTCAGGAGCCGGGACTAGCCGCTACGAGCAGTACTTC.

J is TRBJ1-5 and V is TRBV19, with no clear D. Deletions cut 3 bases from V and 0 bases from J, with 6 bases between. The CDR3 length is 14 residues. Germline lookup yields CDR1 LNHDA and CDR2 SQIVND (reference sequence). The CDR3 loop reads CASSMVGSNQPQHF. DNA for the CDR3: TGTGCCAGTAGTATGGTCGGTAGCAATCAGCCCCAGCATTTT.

V gene TRBV9 combines with J gene TRBJ2-3, with 8 positions matching TRBD2. V shed 4 bases and J 0 bases; nucleotides not matched to a gene: 4. Germline lookup yields CDR1 SGDLS and CDR2 YYNGEE. This CDR3 contains 15 residues. The CDR3 coding sequence is TGTGCCAGCAGCCCGGGGGGGGGAAGCACAGATACGCAGTATTTT. It codes for CASSPGGGSTDTQYF.

This clone appeared a single time. V usage is TRBV19 and J usage is TRBJ1-1, with a possible D match to TRBD1 (5 bases). V lost 7 bases and J 4 bases, leaving 16 bases between the germline ends. Germline CDR1 and CDR2: LNHDA and SQIVND (reference sequence). This CDR3 spans 14 amino acids. The DNA for the CDR3 is TGTGCCAGTACCCCAGGGCGCAGACGCACTGAAGCTTTCTTT. Encoded protein: CASTPGRRRTEAFF.

This rearrangement joins TRBV7-3 to TRBJ2-2; weak D call: TRBD1 (5 bases). The germline V gene encodes CDR1 SGHTA and CDR2 FQGTGA. This CDR3 spans 15 amino acids. V was shortened by 3 bases and J by 0 bases, with 8 bases between the two germline ends. The CDR3 sequence is CASSFDRTNTGELFF. The CDR3 nucleotides read TGTGCCAGCAGCTTTGACAGAACGAACACCGGGGAGCTGTTTTTT.

Of note for this clone: Distinct nucleotide sequences in the sample also encode this CDR3. The genes are TRBV7-2 and TRBJ1-1, with D unclear. CDR1 SGHTA and CDR2 FQGNSA come from the germline V gene. V was cut by 5 bases and J by 0 bases, with 7 bases left in between. CDR3 length: 13 amino acids. The CDR3 DNA reads TGTGCCAGCAGCCCACAGCTGAACACTGAAGCTTTCTTT. This sequence encodes CASSPQLNTEAFF.

This clone was observed a handful of times. The chain links TRBV7-2 to TRBJ2-5, with 9 nucleotides matching TRBD1. CDR3 length: 14 residues. V trimming: 6 bases; J trimming: 5 bases; junction bases outside the gene matches: 7. The V gene's germline CDR1 is SGHTA and CDR2 FQGNSA. CDR3 residues: CASRLTGGDETQYF. The CDR3 nucleotides read TGTGCCAGCAGGCTAACAGGGGGCGACGAGACCCAGTACTTC.

V and J are TRBV30 and TRBJ1-2; D possibly corresponds to TRBD1 (5 bases). Germline V gene lookup returns CDR1 GTSNPN and CDR2 SVGIG (reference sequence). The V end was cut by 3 bases, the J end by 6 bases, with 11 bases between. The CDR3 covers 12 residues. The chain's CDR3 is CAWSPGTDGYTF. The CDR3, as DNA: TGTGCCTGGAGCCCCGGGACGGATGGCTACACCTTC.

V gene TRBV18 combines with J gene TRBJ1-2; 8 bases fit TRBD1. Germline V gene data show CDR1 as KGHSH and CDR2 as LQKENI. Losses at the gene ends were 2 bases for V and 7 bases for J; bases not matched to a gene: 6. The CDR3 is made up of 14 amino acids. The CDR3 bases are TGTGCCAGCTCACCAGACAGGGGCAGTAGTGGCTACACCTTC. Amino acids: CASSPDRGSSGYTF.

The gene calls are TRBV11-3 and TRBJ2-5; 9 bases agree with TRBD1. The germline V gene encodes CDR1 SGHNT and CDR2 YENEEA. The CDR3 is 16 amino acids. The J segment lost 4 bases and the V segment lost 1 base, leaving 7 bases of the junction unmatched. In DNA form, the CDR3 reads TGTGCCAGCAGCTTAGGCCCGGGGGGACAGGGAGAGACCCAGTACTTC. It yields the protein CASSLGPGGQGETQYF.

The chain employs TRBV11-3 and TRBJ2-1; D gene ambiguous. Trimming pared 0 bases from V and 0 bases from J, leaving 12 bases between. Germline loops: CDR1 SGHNT, CDR2 YENEEA. This CDR3 contains 17 residues. The CDR3 DNA is TGTGCCAGCAGCTTAGAGGGTGGCGCCAGCTCCTACAATGAGCAGTTCTTC. This gives the protein CASSLEGGASSYNEQFF.

The V call is TRBV2, the J call TRBJ2-3; D ambiguous. Germline CDR1 SNHLY, CDR2 FYNNEI. The CDR3 runs 12 residues. Trimming shortened V by 4 bases and J by 2 bases, and 4 bases separated the two germline ends. The CDR3 is CASSGDTDTQYF. As DNA, the CDR3 is TGTGCCAGCAGTGGGGACACAGATACGCAGTATTTT.

The chain recombines TRBV5-1 with TRBJ2-5, with 9 bases fitting TRBD1. V trimming: 0 bases; J trimming: 2 bases; junction bases outside the gene matches: 2. The CDR3 loop spans 15 amino acids. The germline gives CDR1 SGHRS, CDR2 YFSETQ. The CDR3 reads CASSLETGGQETQYF. CDR3 bases: TGCGCCAGCAGCTTGGAGACAGGGGGGCAAGAGACCCAGTACTTC.

This clone was found many times. The chain couples TRBV4-1 to TRBJ1-4; perhaps TRBD1 as D (6 bases). This CDR3 is built from 16 residues. Germline lookup yields CDR1 MGHRA and CDR2 YSYEKL. V lost 4 bases and J 6 bases, leaving 18 bases between the germline ends. The CDR3 is CASSRIGGGGDEKLFF. The CDR3 region has the DNA TGCGCCAGCAGCCGCATCGGAGGAGGGGGGGATGAAAAACTGTTTTTT.

The chain links TRBV5-1 to TRBJ2-3; the D gene is possibly TRBD1 (5 bases). The CDR3 spans 14 residues. Germline V lookup: CDR1 SGHRS, CDR2 YFSETQ. With 1 base removed from V and 0 bases from J, the gap between germline ends came to 6 bases. CDR3 DNA sequence: TGCGCCAGCAGCTTGCGACAGAGCACAGATACGCAGTATTTT. Translating it yields CASSLRQSTDTQYF.